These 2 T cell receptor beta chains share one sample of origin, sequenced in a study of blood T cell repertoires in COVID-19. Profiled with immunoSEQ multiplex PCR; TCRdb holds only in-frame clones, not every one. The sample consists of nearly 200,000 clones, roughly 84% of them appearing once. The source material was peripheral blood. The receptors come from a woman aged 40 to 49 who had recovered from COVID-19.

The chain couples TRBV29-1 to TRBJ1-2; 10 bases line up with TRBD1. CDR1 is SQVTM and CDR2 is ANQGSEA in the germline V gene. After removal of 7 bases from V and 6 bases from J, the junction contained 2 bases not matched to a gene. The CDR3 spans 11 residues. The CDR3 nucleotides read TGCAGCGCCGACAGGGGGCATGGCTACACCTTC. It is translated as CSADRGHGYTF.

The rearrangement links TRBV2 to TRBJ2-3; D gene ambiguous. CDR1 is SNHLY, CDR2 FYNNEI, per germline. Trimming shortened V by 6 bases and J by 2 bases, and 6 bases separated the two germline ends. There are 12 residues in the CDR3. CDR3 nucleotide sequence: TGTGCCAGCAGACCTAACACAGATACGCAGTATTTT. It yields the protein CASRPNTDTQYF.